Listed below are T cell receptor beta chains from one sample, sequenced in a study of a mutant IDH1 vaccine in newly diagnosed glioma. Antigens of these TCRs are unknown. Data came from immunoSEQ multiplex PCR; TCRdb stores just in-frame clones and leaves some out. The sample has tens of thousands of clones, 80% seen once. The sample here was PBMCs, taken from a glioma patient whose treatment included an IDH1 peptide vaccine. The receptors here all came from a man in his forties with glioma. CDR3s leave out the opening cysteine and the closing phenylalanine or tryptophan. The order of the fields is V gene, CDR3 protein.

TRBV10-2 ASSGQGSTEAF
TRBV30 AWSTSQGLGQY
TRBV5-4 ASSRAGQGQFWGETQY
TRBV6-6 ASSYGDGFTQPQH
TRBV2 ASSEVNAQETQY
TRBV5-4 ASSPGGVGYT
TRBV9 ASSPMGGRFDLAF
TRBV2 ASRRDSNQPQH
TRBV2 ASSVGNEQF
TRBV5-1 ASSLGGQGYGNTIY
TRBV30 AWNTGYQPQH